Shown below are 6 T cell receptor beta chains from a single sample sequenced in a study of cytomegalovirus exposure and HLA in healthy donors. Primers included in the PCR were 60 Vbeta and 13 Jbeta primers. Measured with immunoSEQ multiplex PCR; TCRdb has only the in-frame clones, and not every one. This listing includes about 110,000 clones. The sequenced sample was PBMCs. The receptors stem from a man between 45 and 60 years old in good health and CMV-seronegative.

This chain joins TRBV27 and TRBJ2-3, with D tentatively TRBD1 (5 bases). Trimming stripped 3 bases from V and 1 base from J, with 11 bases between. The CDR3 totals 15 residues. Germline V gene data show CDR1 as MNHEY and CDR2 as SMNVEV (reference sequence). The CDR3 DNA is TGTGCCAGCAGTTTTAAGGGGCTAGGCACAGATACGCAGTATTTT. This encodes CASSFKGLGTDTQYF.

The chain has TRBV7-9 and TRBJ1-1; TRBD1 aligns across 11 bases. CDR1 SEHNR and CDR2 FQNEAQ come from the germline V gene (reference sequence). The CDR3 covers 17 residues. After removal of 5 bases from V and 3 bases from J, the junction contained 11 bases not matched to a gene. The DNA of the CDR3 is TGTGCCAGCAGCGGTACCGGGACAGGGGGGGTCGACACTGAAGCTTTCTTT. Protein: CASSGTGTGGVDTEAFF.

The rearrangement links TRBV19 to TRBJ1-2; tentatively, D is TRBD1 (5 bases). Germline CDR1 LNHDA, CDR2 SQIVND (reference sequence). The V gene lost 5 bases and the J gene lost 0 bases, with 10 bases spanning the gap. This CDR3 has 14 residues. The CDR3 DNA follows: TGTGCCAGTAGTTTACAGGTAGCTAACTATGGCTACACCTTC. Its protein product is CASSLQVANYGYTF.

The V call is TRBV28, the J call TRBJ2-2, with D maybe TRBD2 (5 bases). CDR1 and CDR2 from the germline V gene are MDHEN and SYDVKM. Trimming cost V 5 bases and J 6 bases, with 22 bases left between them. There are 17 residues in the CDR3. The CDR3 loop reads CASSATARVRMPGELFF. In DNA form, the CDR3 reads TGTGCCAGCAGTGCCACAGCGAGGGTTCGCATGCCCGGGGAGCTGTTTTTT.

Note on this clone: The sample carries other DNA sequences with the same CDR3. This chain links TRBV9 with TRBJ1-1; maybe TRBD1 (5 bases). V gave up 0 bases and J gave up 2 bases, with 8 bases separating them. This CDR3 is built from 14 residues. Germline CDR1 reads SGDLS; CDR2 reads YYNGEE. CDR3: CASSVDRLNTEAFF. In nucleotides, the CDR3 is TGTGCCAGCAGCGTAGACAGGCTCAACACTGAAGCTTTCTTT.

The V call is TRBV7-9, the J call TRBJ1-2; D unclear. V shed 3 bases and J shed 3 bases, with 17 bases lying between them. The CDR3 runs to 16 residues. CDR1 is SEHNR and CDR2 is FQNEAQ in the germline V gene (reference sequence). In nucleotides, the CDR3 is TGTGCCAGCAGCTTTCAAGGGAGGACTGGGCACTATGGCTACACCTTC. The encoded protein is CASSFQGRTGHYGYTF.